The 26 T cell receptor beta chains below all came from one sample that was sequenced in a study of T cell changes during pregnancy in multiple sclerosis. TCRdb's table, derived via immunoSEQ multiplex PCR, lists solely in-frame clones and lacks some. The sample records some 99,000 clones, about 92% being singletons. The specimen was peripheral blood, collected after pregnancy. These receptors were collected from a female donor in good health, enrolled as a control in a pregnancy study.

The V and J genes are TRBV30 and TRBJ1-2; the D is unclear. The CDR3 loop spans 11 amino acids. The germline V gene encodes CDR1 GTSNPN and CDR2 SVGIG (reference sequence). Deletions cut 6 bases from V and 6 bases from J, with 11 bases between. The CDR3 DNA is TGTGCCTGTCAGGCTTTTGATGGCTACACCTTC. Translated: CACQAFDGYTF.

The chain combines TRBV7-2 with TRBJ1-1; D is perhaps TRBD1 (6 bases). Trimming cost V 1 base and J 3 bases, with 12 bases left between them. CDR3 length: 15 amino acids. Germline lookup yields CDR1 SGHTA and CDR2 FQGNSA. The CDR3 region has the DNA TGTGCCAGCAGCTTAGGTCCAGGGGCGTACACTGAAGCTTTCTTT. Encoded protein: CASSLGPGAYTEAFF. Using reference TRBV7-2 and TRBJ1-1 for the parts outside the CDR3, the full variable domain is GAGVSQSPSNKVTEKGKDVELRCDPISGHTALYWYRQSLGQGLEFLIYFQGNSAPDKSGLPSDRFSAERTGGSVSTLTIQRTQQEDSAVYLCASSLGPGAYTEAFFGQGTRLTVV.

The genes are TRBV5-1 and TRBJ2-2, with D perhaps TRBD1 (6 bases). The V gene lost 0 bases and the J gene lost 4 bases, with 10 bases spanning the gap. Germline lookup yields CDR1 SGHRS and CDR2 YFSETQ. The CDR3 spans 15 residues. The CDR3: CASSLVQGLTGELFF. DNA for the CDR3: TGCGCCAGCAGCTTGGTACAGGGTCTCACCGGGGAGCTGTTTTTT.

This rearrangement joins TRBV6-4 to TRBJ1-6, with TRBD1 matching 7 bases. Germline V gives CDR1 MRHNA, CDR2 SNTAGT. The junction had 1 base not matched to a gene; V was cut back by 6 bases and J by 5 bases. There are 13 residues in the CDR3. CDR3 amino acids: CASSRGDNSPLHF. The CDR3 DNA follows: TGTGCCAGCAGCAGGGGGGATAATTCACCCCTCCACTTT.

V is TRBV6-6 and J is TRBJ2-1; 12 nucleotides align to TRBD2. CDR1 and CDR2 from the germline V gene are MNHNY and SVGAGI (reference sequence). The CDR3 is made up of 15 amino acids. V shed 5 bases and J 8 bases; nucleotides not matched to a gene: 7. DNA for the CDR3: TGTGCCAGCAGTACTAGCGGGAGGCTCTCGGATGAGCAGTTCTTC. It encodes CASSTSGRLSDEQFF.

The CDR3, as DNA: TGTGCCAGCAGTTTGGAGTACGGGGACATGTCCAAAAACATTCAGTACTTC. As protein: CASSLEYGDMSKNIQYF. The chain uses TRBV28 and TRBJ2-4, with D possibly TRBD1 on 6 matching bases. The CDR3 contains 17 residues. Germline V gene data show CDR1 as MDHEN and CDR2 as SYDVKM. Trimming stripped 3 bases from V and 2 bases from J, with 17 bases between.

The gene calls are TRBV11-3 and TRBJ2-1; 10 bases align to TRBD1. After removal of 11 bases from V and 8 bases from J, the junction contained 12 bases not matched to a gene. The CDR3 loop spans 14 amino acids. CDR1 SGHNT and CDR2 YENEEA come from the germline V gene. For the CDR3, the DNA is TGTGCCTCCCGCCCGGGACAGGGGAGCGATGAGCAGTTCTTC. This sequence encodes CASRPGQGSDEQFF.

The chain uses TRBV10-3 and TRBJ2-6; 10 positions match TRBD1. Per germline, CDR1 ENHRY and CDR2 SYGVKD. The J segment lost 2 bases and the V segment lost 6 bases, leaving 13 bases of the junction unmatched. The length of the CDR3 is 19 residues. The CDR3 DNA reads TGTGCCATCAGCGGCGGGACAGGGGTTTCGGATGCTGGGGCCAACGTCCTGACTTTC. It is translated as CAISGGTGVSDAGANVLTF.

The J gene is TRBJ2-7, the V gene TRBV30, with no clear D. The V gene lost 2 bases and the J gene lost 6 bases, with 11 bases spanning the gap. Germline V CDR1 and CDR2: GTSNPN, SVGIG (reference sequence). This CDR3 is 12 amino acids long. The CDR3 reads CAWSTTPGEQYF. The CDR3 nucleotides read TGTGCCTGGAGTACCACACCTGGCGAGCAGTACTTC. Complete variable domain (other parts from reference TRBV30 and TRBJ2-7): SQTIHQWPATLVQPVGSPLSLECTVEGTSNPNLYWYRQAAGRGLQLLFYSVGIGQISSEVPQNLSASRPQDRQFILSSKKLLLSDSGFYLCAWSTTPGEQYFGPGTRLTVT.

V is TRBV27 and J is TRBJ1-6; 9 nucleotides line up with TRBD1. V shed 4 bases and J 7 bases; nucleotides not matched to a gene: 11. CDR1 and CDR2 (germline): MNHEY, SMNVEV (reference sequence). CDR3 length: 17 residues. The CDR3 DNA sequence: TGTGCCAGCAGTTACAGGACAGGGGTATTTAAAAATTCACCCCTCCACTTT. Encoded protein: CASSYRTGVFKNSPLHF.

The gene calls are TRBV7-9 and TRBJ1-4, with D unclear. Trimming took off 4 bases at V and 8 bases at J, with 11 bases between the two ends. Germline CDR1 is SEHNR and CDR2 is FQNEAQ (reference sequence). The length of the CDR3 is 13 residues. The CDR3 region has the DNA TGTGCCAGCAGCTCCCCAGCCGGGGAAAAACTGTTTTTT. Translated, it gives CASSSPAGEKLFF.

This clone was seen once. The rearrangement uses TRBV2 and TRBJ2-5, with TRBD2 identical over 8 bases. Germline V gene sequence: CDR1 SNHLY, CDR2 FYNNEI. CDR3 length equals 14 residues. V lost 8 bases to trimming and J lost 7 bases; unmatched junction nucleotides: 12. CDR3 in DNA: TGTGCCAGCGAAGCCGGGACTAGGGGCGGGACCCAGTACTTC. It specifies CASEAGTRGGTQYF.

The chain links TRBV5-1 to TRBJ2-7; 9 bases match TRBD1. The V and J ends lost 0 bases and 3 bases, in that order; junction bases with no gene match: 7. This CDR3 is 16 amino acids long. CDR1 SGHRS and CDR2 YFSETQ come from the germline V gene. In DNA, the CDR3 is TGCGCCAGCAGCTTGGCCGAACAGGGGGCTGGCTACGAGCAGTACTTC. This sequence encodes CASSLAEQGAGYEQYF.

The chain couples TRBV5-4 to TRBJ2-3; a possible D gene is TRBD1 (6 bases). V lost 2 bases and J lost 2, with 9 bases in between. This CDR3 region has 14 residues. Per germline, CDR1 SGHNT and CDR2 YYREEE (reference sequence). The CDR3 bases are TGTGCCAGCAGCTTCGGGACAATCACAGATACGCAGTATTTT. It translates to CASSFGTITDTQYF.

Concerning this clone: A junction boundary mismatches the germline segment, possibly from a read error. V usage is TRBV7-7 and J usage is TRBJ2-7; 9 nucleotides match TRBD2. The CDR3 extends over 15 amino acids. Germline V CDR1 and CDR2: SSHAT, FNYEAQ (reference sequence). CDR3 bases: TGTGCTAGCAGCCTGCGGGCTAGCGGGAACTACGAGCAGTACTTC. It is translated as CASSLRASGNYEQYF.

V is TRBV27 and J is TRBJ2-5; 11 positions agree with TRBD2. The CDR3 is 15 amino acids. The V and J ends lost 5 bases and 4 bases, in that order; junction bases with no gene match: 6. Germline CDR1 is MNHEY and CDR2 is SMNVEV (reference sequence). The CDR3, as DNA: TGTGCCAGCAGTGGGCTAGCGGGAGGCCCAGAGACCCAGTACTTC. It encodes CASSGLAGGPETQYF.

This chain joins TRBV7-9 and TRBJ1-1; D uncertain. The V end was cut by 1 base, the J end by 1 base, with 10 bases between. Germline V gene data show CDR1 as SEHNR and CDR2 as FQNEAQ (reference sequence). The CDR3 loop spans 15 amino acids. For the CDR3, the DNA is TGTGCCAGCAGCTTAGTAGCGGCAGGGAACACTGAAGCTTTCTTT. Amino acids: CASSLVAAGNTEAFF.

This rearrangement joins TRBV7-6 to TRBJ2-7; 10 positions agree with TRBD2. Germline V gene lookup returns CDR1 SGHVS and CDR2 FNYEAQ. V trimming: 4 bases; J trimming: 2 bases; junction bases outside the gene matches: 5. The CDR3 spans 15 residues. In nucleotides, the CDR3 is TGTGCCAGCAGCTCAAAGCGGGAGGGAACCTACGAGCAGTACTTC. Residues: CASSSKREGTYEQYF.

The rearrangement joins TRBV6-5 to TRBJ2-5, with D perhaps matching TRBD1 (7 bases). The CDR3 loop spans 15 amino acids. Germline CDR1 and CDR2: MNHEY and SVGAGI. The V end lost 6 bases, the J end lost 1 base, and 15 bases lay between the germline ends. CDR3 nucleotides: TGTGCCAGCAGAACCAGGGGGGCTAGCCAAGAGACCCAGTACTTC. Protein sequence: CASRTRGASQETQYF.

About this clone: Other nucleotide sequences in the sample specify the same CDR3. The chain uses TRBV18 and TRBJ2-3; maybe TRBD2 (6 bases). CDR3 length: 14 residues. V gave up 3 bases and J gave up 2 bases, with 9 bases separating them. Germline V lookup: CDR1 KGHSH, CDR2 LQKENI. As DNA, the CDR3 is TGTGCCAGCTCACCCTCGGGAGTCACAGATACGCAGTATTTT. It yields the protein CASSPSGVTDTQYF.

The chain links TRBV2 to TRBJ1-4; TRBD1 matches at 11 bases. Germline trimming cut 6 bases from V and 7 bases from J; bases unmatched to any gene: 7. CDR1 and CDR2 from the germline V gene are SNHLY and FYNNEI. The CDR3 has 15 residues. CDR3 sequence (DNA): TGTGCCAGCAGAAATGGACAGGGGGCGGGTGAAAAACTGTTTTTT. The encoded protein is CASRNGQGAGEKLFF.

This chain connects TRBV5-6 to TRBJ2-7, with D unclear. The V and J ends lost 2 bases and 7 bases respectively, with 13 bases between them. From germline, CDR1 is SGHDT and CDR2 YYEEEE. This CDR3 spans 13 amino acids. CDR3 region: CASSFGISGEQYF. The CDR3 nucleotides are TGTGCCAGCAGCTTTGGTATATCGGGTGAGCAGTACTTC.

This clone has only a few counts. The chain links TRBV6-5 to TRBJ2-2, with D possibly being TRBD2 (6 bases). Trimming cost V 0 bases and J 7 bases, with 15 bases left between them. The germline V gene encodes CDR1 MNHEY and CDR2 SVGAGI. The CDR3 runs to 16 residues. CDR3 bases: TGTGCCAGCAGTTACTCAAGTACTAGCTACGTCGGGGAGCTGTTTTTT. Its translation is CASSYSSTSYVGELFF.

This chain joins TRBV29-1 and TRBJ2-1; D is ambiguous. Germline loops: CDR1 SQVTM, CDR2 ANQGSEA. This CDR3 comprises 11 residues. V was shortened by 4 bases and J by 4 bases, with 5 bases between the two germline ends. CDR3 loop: CSVVAYNEQFF. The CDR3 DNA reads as TGCAGCGTTGTAGCATACAATGAGCAGTTCTTC.

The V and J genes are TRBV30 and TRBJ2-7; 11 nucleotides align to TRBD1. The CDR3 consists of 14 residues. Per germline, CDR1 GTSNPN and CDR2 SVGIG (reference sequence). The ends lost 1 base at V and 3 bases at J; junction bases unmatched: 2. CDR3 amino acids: CAWSGDRGVYEQYF. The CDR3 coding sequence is TGTGCCTGGAGTGGGGACAGGGGGGTCTACGAGCAGTACTTC.

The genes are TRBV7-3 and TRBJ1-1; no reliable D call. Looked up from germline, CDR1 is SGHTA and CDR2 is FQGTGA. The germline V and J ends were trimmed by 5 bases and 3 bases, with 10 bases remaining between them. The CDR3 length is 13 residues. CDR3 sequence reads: CASSPSEDTEAFF. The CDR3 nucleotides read TGTGCCAGCAGCCCCTCGGAGGACACTGAAGCTTTCTTT. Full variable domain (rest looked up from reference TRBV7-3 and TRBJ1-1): GAGVSQTPSNKVTEKGKYVELRCDPISGHTALYWYRQSLGQGPEFLIYFQGTGAADDSGLPNDRFFAVRPEGSVSTLKIQRTERGDSAVYLCASSPSEDTEAFFGQGTRLTVV.